This TCR beta chain was identified in a study of long-term antiretroviral therapy in people with HIV. About this clone: The antigen is unknown.

No fewer than two post-ART and no fewer than one pre-ART PBMC samples existed for each donor. All participants with HIV were treated in the United States. Trimming at V came to 6 bases and at J to 7 bases, leaving 4 bases not matched to a gene. The CDR3 is 13 amino acids. Germline V gene lookup returns CDR1 SNHLY and CDR2 FYNNEI. Sequencing relied on immunoSEQ assay v3.0, run at survey level. Clones were sequenced by immunoSEQ multiplex PCR, and TCRdb holds only the in-frame ones, with some missing. There are about 18,000 clones in the sample; just under 80% occur only once, and 12% to 15% lies in the top ten. Study outcomes and limitations: Even long-term ART left TRB diversity below transplant donor controls, despite gains. Adherence to ART, viral resistance and therapy changes lacked any data.

The TCR comes from a woman aged 50 to 60 with HIV. This rearrangement joins TRBV2 to TRBJ2-5; 11 bases line up with TRBD1. Specimen: unsorted PBMCs, collected 0.3 years after starting antiretroviral therapy. DNA for the CDR3: TGTGCCAGCAGACGGGACAGGGGGATGACCCAGTACTTC. Translation gives CASRRDRGMTQYF. The full variable domain, its missing parts supplied by reference TRBV2 and TRBJ2-5, is EPEVTQTPSHQVTQMGQEVILRCVPISNHLYFYWYRQILGQKVEFLVSFYNNEISEKSEIFDDQFSVERPDGSNFTLKIRSTKLEDSAMYFCASRRDRGMTQYFGPGTRLLVL.